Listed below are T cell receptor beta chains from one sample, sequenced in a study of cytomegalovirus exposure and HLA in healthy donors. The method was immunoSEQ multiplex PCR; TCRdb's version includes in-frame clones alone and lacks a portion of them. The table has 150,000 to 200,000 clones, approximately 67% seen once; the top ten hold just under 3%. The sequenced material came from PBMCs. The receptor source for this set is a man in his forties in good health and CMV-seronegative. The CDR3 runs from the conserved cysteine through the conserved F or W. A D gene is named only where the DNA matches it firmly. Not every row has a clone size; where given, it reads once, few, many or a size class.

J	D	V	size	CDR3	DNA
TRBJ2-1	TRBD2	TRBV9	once	CASSVAGEGTRVPTSYNEQFF	TGTGCCAGCAGCGTAGCGGGTGAGGGGACTAGGGTACCCACGTCCTACAATGAGCAGTTCTTC
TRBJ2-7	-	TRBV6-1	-	CASSPLTGLGYEQYF	TGTGCCAGCAGCCCCCTGACGGGGTTAGGATACGAGCAGTACTTC
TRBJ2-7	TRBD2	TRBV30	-	CAWSVGLAGVSYEQYF	TGTGCCTGGAGTGTAGGGCTAGCGGGAGTATCCTACGAGCAGTACTTC
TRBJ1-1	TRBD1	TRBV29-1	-	CSVETPGGTLVNTEAFF	TGCAGCGTTGAAACGCCAGGGGGGACCCTCGTGAACACTGAAGCTTTCTTT
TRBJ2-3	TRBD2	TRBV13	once	CASSLRLAGGGTDTQYF	TGTGCCAGCAGCCTCCGACTAGCGGGGGGGGGCACAGATACGCAGTATTTT
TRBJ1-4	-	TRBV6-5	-	CASSFPTGINEKLFF	TGTGCCAGCAGTTTCCCGACAGGCATTAATGAAAAACTGTTTTTT
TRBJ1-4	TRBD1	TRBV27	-	CASSTTGVGEKLFF	TGTGCCAGCAGTACGACAGGGGTAGGCGAAAAACTGTTTTTT
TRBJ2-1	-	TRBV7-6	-	CASSLAQTGNEQFF	TGTGCCAGCAGCTTAGCTCAAACAGGGAATGAGCAGTTCTTC
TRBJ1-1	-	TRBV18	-	CASSPGTRGRGYTEAFF	TGTGCCAGCTCACCAGGGACACGAGGCAGGGGTTACACTGAAGCTTTCTTT
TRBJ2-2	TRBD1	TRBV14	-	CASSQKIRTGSAGELFF	TGTGCCAGCAGCCAAAAGATCCGGACAGGGAGTGCCGGGGAGCTGTTTTTT
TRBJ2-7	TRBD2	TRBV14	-	CASRRTSGSPDEQYF	TGTGCCAGCAGAAGGACTAGCGGGAGTCCCGACGAGCAGTACTTC
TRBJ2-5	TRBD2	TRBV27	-	CASSFILGGKQETQYF	TGTGCCAGCAGTTTTATCTTGGGGGGGAAGCAAGAGACCCAGTACTTC
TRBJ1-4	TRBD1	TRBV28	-	CASSSTGANNEKLFF	TGTGCCAGCAGTTCAACAGGGGCGAATAATGAAAAACTGTTTTTT
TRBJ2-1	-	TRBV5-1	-	CASSMGGGGTYNEQFF	TGCGCCAGCAGCATGGGGGGCGGGGGCACCTACAATGAGCAGTTCTTC
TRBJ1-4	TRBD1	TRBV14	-	CASSQGQAVFSRLFF	TGTGCCAGCAGCCAGGGACAGGCCGTCTTTTCCCGACTGTTTTTT
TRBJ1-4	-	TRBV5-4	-	CASSLRGGEKLFF	TGTGCCAGCAGCTTAAGGGGGGGGGAAAAACTGTTTTTT
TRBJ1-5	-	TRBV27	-	CASSTQGSQPQHF	TGTGCCAGCAGTACCCAGGGGAGTCAGCCCCAGCATTTT
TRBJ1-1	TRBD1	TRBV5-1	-	CASTPGTGGTEAFF	TGCGCCAGCACCCCCGGGACAGGGGGAACTGAAGCTTTCTTT
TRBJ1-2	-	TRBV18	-	CASSLREGLNYGYTF	TGTGCCAGCTCATTACGGGAGGGGCTTAACTATGGCTACACCTTC
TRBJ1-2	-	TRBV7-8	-	CASSPRRRNYGYTF	TGTGCCAGCAGCCCGAGGAGGAGGAACTATGGCTACACCTTC
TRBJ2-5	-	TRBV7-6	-	CASSLLATQETQYF	TGTGCCAGCAGCTTATTGGCGACACAAGAGACCCAGTACTTC
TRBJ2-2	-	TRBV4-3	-	CASSQDPTTSAGELFF	TGCGCCAGCAGCCAAGATCCCACGACTTCGGCCGGGGAGCTGTTTTTT
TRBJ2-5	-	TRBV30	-	CAWSPGQETQYF	TGTGCCTGGAGCCCCGGGCAAGAGACCCAGTACTTC
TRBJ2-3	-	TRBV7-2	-	CASSFRAGETDTQYF	TGTGCCAGCAGCTTTAGGGCAGGGGAGACAGATACGCAGTATTTT
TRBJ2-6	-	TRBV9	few	CASSVDRAGANVLTF	TGTGCCAGCAGCGTAGACAGGGCTGGGGCCAACGTCCTGACTTTC
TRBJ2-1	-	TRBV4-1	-	CASSQDLWRRRYNEQFF	TGCGCCAGCAGCCAAGATCTTTGGCGGAGGCGCTACAATGAGCAGTTCTTC
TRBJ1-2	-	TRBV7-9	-	CASSSNPETGNVLGYTF	TGTGCCAGCAGCTCCAACCCCGAAACAGGAAACGTTCTGGGCTACACCTTC
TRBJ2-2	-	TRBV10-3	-	CAISKGDTGELFF	TGTGCCATCAGTAAGGGGGACACCGGGGAGCTGTTTTTT
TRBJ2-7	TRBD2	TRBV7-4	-	CAGSLMTSSEQYF	TGTGCCGGCAGCTTAATGACTAGCTCCGAGCAGTACTTC
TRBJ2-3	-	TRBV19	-	CASSRQGRQSTDTQYF	TGTGCCAGTAGTAGGCAGGGCAGGCAAAGCACAGATACGCAGTATTTT
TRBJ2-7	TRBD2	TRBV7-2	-	CASSFGLAGRLYEQYF	TGTGCCAGCAGCTTCGGACTAGCGGGCAGACTGTACGAGCAGTACTTC
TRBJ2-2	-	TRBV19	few	CASSIVLRLVTNTGELFF	TGTGCCAGTAGTATAGTTCTGAGACTAGTGACCAACACCGGGGAGCTGTTTTTT
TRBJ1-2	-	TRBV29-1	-	CSVGAMGGDYYGYTF	TGCAGCGTTGGGGCCATGGGGGGGGATTACTATGGCTACACCTTC
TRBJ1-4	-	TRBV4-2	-	CASSQPSRAGGEKLFF	TGTGCCAGCAGCCAACCCAGCCGAGCCGGAGGCGAAAAACTGTTTTTT
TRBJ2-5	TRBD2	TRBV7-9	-	CASSLGLAGVETQYF	TGTGCCAGCAGCTTGGGACTAGCGGGGGTTGAGACCCAGTACTTC
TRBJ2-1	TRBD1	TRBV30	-	CAWSEGAVGHEQFF	TGTGCCTGGAGTGAGGGGGCTGTAGGCCATGAGCAGTTCTTC
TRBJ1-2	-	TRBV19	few	CASGGNGYTF	TGTGCCAGCGGGGGAAATGGCTACACCTTC
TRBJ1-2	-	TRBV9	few	CASSMSRGKDYGYTF	TGTGCCAGCAGCATGAGCAGGGGTAAAGACTATGGCTACACCTTC
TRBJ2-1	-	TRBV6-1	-	CASSEYVAEPYNEQFF	TGTGCCAGCAGTGAATATGTAGCGGAGCCCTACAATGAGCAGTTCTTC
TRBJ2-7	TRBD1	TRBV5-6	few	CASSRTGVGVQYF	TGTGCCAGCAGCCGAACAGGGGTAGGAGTGCAGTACTTC